This TCR beta chain emerged from a study of blood T cell repertoires in COVID-19. Assay used: immunoSEQ multiplex PCR; TCRdb lists only in-frame clones, some missing. The sample holds approximately 300,000 clones; more than 80% are singletons and the top ten take around 6.6%. The sample comprised peripheral blood. This clonotype was sampled from a man aged 18 to 29 who had recovered from COVID-19.

The CDR3 coding sequence is TGTGCCAGCAGCGAGACAGGGGATGAAAAACTGTTTTTT. Translating gives CASSETGDEKLFF. The chain employs TRBV9 and TRBJ1-4, with 8 bases aligning to TRBD1. Trimming at V came to 3 bases and at J to 6 bases, leaving 1 base not matched to a gene. In germline, CDR1 is SGDLS, CDR2 YYNGEE. The CDR3 has 13 amino acids.